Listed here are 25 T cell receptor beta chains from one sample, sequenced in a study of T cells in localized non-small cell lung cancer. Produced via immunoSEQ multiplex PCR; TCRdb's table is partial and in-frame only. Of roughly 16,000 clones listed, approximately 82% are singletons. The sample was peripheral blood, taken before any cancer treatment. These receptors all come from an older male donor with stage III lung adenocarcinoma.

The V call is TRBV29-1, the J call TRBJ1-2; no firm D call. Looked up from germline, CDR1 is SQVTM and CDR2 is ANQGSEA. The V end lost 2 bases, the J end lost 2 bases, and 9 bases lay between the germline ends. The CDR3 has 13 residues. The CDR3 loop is CSVESGPNYGYTF. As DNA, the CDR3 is TGCAGCGTTGAAAGCGGCCCCAACTATGGCTACACCTTC.

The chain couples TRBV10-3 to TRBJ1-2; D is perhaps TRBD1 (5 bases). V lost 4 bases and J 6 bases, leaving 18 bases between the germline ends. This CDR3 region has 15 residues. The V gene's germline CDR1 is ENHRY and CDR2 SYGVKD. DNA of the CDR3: TGTGCCATCAGTGTAGAGCAGGGTGGCGGGAATGGCTACACCTTC. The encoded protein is CAISVEQGGGNGYTF.

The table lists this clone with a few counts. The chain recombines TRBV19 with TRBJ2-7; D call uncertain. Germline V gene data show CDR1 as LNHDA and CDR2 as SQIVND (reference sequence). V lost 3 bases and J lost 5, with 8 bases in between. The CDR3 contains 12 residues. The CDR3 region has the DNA TGTGCCAGTAGTATCCCCCCCGACGAGCAGTACTTC. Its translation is CASSIPPDEQYF.

The CDR3 bases are TGTGCCAGTAGTATTGTGGTTACCGGGGAGCTGTTTTTT. It translates to CASSIVVTGELFF. The chain couples TRBV19 to TRBJ2-2; D uncertain. The CDR3 is made up of 13 amino acids. Trimming shortened V by 3 bases and J by 5 bases, and 7 bases separated the two germline ends. Germline V CDR1 and CDR2: LNHDA, SQIVND (reference sequence).

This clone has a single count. For the CDR3, the DNA is TGTGCCAGCAGTAGACAGGGGCCGAACACTGAAGCTTTCTTT. Residues: CASSRQGPNTEAFF. The J gene is TRBJ1-1, the V gene TRBV2, with 8 bases lining up with TRBD1. Germline CDR1 and CDR2: SNHLY and FYNNEI. J was trimmed by 1 base and V by 5 bases; bases with no gene match: 3. This CDR3 comprises 14 residues. Variable domain in full (rest from reference TRBV2 and TRBJ1-1): EPEVTQTPSHQVTQMGQEVILRCVPISNHLYFYWYRQILGQKVEFLVSFYNNEISEKSEIFDDQFSVERPDGSNFTLKIRSTKLEDSAMYFCASSRQGPNTEAFFGQGTRLTVV.

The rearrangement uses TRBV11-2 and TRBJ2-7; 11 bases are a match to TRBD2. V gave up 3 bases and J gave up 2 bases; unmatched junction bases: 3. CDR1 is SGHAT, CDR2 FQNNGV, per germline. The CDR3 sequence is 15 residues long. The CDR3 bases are TGTGCCAGCAGCTTCTTTAGCGGGGGGGCCTACGAGCAGTACTTC. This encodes CASSFFSGGAYEQYF. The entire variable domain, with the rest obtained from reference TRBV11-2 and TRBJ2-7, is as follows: EAGVAQSPRYKIIEKRQSVAFWCNPISGHATLYWYQQILGQGPKLLIQFQNNGVVDDSQLPKDRFSAERLKGVDSTLKIQPAKLEDSAVYLCASSFFSGGAYEQYFGPGTRLTVT.

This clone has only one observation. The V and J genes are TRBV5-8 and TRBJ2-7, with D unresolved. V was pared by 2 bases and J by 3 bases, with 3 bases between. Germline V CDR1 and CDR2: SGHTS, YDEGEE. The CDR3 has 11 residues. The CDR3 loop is CASSFHYEQYF. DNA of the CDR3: TGTGCCAGCAGCTTCCACTACGAGCAGTACTTC.

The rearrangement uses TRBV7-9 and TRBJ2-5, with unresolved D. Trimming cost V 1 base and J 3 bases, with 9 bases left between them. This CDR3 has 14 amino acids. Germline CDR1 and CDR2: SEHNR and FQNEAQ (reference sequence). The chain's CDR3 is CASSLVQEKETQYF. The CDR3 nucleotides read TGTGCCAGCAGCTTAGTGCAGGAGAAAGAGACCCAGTACTTC. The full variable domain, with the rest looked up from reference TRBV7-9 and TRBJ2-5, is DTGVSQNPRHKITKRGQNVTFRCDPISEHNRLYWYRQTLGQGPEFLTYFQNEAQLEKSRLLSDRFSAERPKGSFSTLEIQRTEQGDSAMYLCASSLVQEKETQYFGPGTRLLVL.

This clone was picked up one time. In DNA, the CDR3 is TGTGCCAGCAGCTTGAACGCTAGACAGTACGAAGCTTTCTTT. Its translation is CASSLNARQYEAFF. The rearrangement uses TRBV5-5 and TRBJ1-1; D is perhaps TRBD1 (5 bases). V was clipped by 1 base and J by 8 bases, with 15 bases between them. The CDR3 loop spans 14 amino acids. Germline V gene lookup returns CDR1 SGHKS and CDR2 YYEKEE (reference sequence).

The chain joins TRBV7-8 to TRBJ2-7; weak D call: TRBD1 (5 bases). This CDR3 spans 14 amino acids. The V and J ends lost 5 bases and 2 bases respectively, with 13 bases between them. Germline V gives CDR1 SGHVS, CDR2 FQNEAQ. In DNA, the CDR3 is TGTGCCAGCAGCCCCCGCCAGGGCACCTACGAGCAGTACTTC. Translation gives CASSPRQGTYEQYF.

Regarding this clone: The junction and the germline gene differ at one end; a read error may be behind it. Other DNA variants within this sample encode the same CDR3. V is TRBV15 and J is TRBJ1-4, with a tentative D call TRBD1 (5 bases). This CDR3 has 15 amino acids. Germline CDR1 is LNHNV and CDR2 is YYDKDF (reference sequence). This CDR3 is CATSRDRGGQEKLFF. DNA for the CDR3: TGCGCCACCAGCAGAGATCGGGGCGGGCAGGAAAAACTGTTTTTT.

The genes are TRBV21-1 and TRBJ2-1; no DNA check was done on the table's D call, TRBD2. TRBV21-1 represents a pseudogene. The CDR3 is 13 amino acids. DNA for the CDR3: TGTGCCAGCAGCCCCCGCGGGAGCAACGAGCAGTTCTTC. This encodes CASSPRGSNEQFF.

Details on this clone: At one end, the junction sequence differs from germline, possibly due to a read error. CDR3 sequence: CASSLGPPSNEQFF. The CDR3 region has the DNA TGTGCTAGCAGCTTAGGTCCCCCTAGCAATGAGCAGTTCTTC. This sequence joins TRBV7-7 and TRBJ2-1; no clear D. This CDR3 is 14 amino acids long. CDR1 and CDR2 from the germline V gene are SSHAT and FNYEAQ (reference sequence).

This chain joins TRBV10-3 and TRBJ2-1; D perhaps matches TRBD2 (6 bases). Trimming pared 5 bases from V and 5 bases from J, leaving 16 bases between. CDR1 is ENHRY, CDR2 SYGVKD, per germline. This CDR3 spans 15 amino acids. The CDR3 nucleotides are TGTGCCATCAGTACGGGACTGACGAATCACAATGAGCAGTTCTTC. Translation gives CAISTGLTNHNEQFF.

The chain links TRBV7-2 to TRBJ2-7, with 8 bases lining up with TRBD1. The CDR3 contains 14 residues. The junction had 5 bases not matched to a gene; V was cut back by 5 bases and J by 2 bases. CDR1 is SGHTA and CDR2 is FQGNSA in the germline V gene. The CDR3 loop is CASSTQGGTYEQYF. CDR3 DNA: TGTGCCAGCAGCACACAGGGGGGAACCTACGAGCAGTACTTC.

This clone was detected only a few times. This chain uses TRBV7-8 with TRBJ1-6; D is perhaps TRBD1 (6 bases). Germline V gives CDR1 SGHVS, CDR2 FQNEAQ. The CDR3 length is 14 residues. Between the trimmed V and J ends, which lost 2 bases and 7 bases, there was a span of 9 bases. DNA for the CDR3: TGTGCCAGCAGCTTAATCACAGGGAATTCACCCCTCCACTTT. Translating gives CASSLITGNSPLHF.

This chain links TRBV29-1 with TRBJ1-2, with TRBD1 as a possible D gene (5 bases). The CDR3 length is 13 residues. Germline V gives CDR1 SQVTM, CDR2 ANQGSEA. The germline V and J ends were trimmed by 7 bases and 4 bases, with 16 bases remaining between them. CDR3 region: CSAGGQGTYGYTF. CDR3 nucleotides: TGCAGCGCGGGTGGACAAGGAACCTATGGCTACACCTTC.

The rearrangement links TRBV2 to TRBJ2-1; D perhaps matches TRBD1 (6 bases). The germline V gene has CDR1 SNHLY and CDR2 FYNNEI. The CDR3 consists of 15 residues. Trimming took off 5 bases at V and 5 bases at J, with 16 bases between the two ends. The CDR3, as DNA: TGTGCCAGCAGTTGGTGGCAGGGGAAGGACAATGAGCAGTTCTTC. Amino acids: CASSWWQGKDNEQFF.

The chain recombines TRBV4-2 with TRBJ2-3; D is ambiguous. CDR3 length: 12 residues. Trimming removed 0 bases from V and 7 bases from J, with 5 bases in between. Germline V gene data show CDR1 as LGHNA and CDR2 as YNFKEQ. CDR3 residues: CASSQDRNTQYF. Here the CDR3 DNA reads TGTGCCAGCAGCCAAGACAGAAATACGCAGTATTTT.

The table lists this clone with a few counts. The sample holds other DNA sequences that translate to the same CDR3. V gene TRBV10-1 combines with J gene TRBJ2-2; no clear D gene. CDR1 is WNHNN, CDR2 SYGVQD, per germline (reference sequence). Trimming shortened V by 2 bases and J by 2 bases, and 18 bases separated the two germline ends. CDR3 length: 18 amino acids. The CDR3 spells CASSEAAPAPTNTGELFF. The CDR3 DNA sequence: TGCGCCAGCAGTGAGGCTGCACCGGCACCTACTAACACCGGGGAGCTGTTTTTT.

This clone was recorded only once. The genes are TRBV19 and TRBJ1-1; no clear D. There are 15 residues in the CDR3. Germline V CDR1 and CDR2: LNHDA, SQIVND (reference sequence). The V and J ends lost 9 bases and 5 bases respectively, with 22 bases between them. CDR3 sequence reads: CASRSMLVLSTEAFF. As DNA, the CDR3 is TGTGCCAGCCGCTCTATGTTGGTACTTTCAACTGAAGCTTTCTTT.

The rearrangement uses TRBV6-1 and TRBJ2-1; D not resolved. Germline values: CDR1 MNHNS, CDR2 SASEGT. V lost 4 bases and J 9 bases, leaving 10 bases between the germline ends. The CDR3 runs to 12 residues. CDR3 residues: CASSAMVFEQFF. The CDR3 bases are TGTGCCAGCAGTGCGATGGTTTTTGAGCAGTTCTTC.

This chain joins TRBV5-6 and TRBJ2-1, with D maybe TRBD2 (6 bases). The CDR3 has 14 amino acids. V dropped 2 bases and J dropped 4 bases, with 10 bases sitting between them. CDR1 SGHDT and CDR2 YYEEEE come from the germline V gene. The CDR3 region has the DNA TGTGCCAGCAGCTTTAAGGGACTTTACAATGAGCAGTTCTTC. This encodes CASSFKGLYNEQFF.

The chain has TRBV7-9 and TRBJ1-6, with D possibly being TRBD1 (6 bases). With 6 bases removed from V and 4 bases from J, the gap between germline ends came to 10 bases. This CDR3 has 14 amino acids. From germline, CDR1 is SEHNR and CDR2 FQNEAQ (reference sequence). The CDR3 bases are TGTGCCAGCAGGGGGGCAGGGTATAATTCACCCCTCCACTTT. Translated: CASRGAGYNSPLHF. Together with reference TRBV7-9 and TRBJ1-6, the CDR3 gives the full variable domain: DTGVSQNPRHKITKRGQNVTFRCDPISEHNRLYWYRQTLGQGPEFLTYFQNEAQLEKSRLLSDRFSAERPKGSFSTLEIQRTEQGDSAMYLCASRGAGYNSPLHFGNGTRLTVT.

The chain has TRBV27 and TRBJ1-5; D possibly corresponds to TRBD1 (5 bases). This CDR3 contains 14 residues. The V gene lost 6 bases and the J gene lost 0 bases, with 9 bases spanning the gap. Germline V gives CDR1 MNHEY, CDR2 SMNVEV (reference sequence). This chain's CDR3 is CASRGDYSNQPQHF. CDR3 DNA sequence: TGTGCCAGCAGAGGGGACTATAGCAATCAGCCCCAGCATTTT.